The 2 T cell receptor beta chains below all came from one sample that was sequenced in a study of blood T cell repertoires in COVID-19. The repertoire was sequenced with immunoSEQ multiplex PCR; TCRdb's copy has only in-frame clones and lacks some. The sample carries approximately 280,000 clones, 80% to 90% recorded once. Sequenced sample: peripheral blood. The receptors were sampled from a woman in her sixties or seventies with acute or convalescent COVID-19.

This sequence joins TRBV7-9 and TRBJ2-5; no reliable D call. The CDR3 spans 11 residues. V was pared by 5 bases and J by 2 bases, with 3 bases between. The germline gives CDR1 SEHNR, CDR2 FQNEAQ (reference sequence). In DNA form, the CDR3 reads TGTGCCAGCAGCCAGCAAGAGACCCAGTACTTC. This translates into CASSQQETQYF.

In its sample, this clone was seen once. The sample carries other DNA sequences with the same CDR3. The CDR3 is CASNGGTEAFF. The CDR3 DNA is TGTGCCAGCAATGGCGGCACTGAAGCTTTCTTT. The chain has TRBV6-5 and TRBJ1-1; D unresolved. The germline V gene encodes CDR1 MNHEY and CDR2 SVGAGI. V was cut by 7 bases and J by 4 bases, with 7 bases left in between. The CDR3 extends over 11 amino acids.